This TCR beta chain comes out of a study of low-dose radiotherapy and immunotherapy resistance in tumors. Looking at the study overall: Members of Cohort 1 were treated with 0.5 Gy per fraction every 2 weeks. The prescribed total PTV dose was 6.5 Gy.

This CDR3 region has 14 residues. Germline V gene lookup returns CDR1 MNHEY and CDR2 SVGAGI. The ends lost 7 bases at V and 3 bases at J; junction bases unmatched: 7. Primers used for first-strand cDNA, a TRAV- and TRBV-specific set, covered both alpha and beta chains. Amplification, which lasted about 20 PCR cycles, used a constant-region primer and V-primer adapter to amplify TCRs. TCRdb re-derived calls from the reads in MiXCR, one entry per CDR3 protein. The sample consists of approximately 18,000 distinct CDR3 sequences, roughly 70% of them appearing once. The receptor was derived from a human donor with advanced metastatic prostate, ovarian, gallbladder or colorectal cancer (not recorded which). This table probably holds off-target reads from a library built for another chain. J is TRBJ2-7 and V is TRBV6-5, with 9 bases fitting TRBD1. The CDR3 coding sequence is TGTGCCAGCAAATCGGGACAGGGAAACTACGAGCAGTACTTC. Its translation: CASKSGQGNYEQYF.